This T cell receptor (beta chain) was sequenced during a study of cytomegalovirus exposure and HLA in healthy donors. Background on the study: The same platform was used for the approximately 110 validation repertoires and the roughly 680 first-cohort repertoires, a later analysis reported.

The repertoire was sequenced with immunoSEQ multiplex PCR; TCRdb's copy has only in-frame clones and lacks some. The sample has over 150,000 clones; nearly 90% are singletons. Regarding this clone: Its antigen is still unknown.

The CDR3 is 18 amino acids. Germline CDR1 and CDR2: SGHDT and YYEEEE. V was pared by 5 bases and J by 4 bases, with 16 bases of the junction left unmatched. Findings of the study overall: It was reported that the classifier diagnosed cytomegalovirus status with high specificity and sensitivity in both the original and validation cohorts. It was confirmed in vitro that a few of the CMV-associated chains were specific for CMV antigens.

A 120-subject validation cohort, separate from the roughly 680-subject first cohort, supplied the donors. The chain is built from TRBV5-6 and TRBJ2-3; 10 bases match TRBD2. The sequence was obtained from a man younger than 35 in good health and CMV-seropositive. Sequences were obtained from PBMCs. This CDR3 reads CASSSPLVLAGAADTQYF. In DNA, the CDR3 is TGTGCCAGCAGTTCCCCTTTGGTTCTAGCGGGAGCAGCAGATACGCAGTATTTT.